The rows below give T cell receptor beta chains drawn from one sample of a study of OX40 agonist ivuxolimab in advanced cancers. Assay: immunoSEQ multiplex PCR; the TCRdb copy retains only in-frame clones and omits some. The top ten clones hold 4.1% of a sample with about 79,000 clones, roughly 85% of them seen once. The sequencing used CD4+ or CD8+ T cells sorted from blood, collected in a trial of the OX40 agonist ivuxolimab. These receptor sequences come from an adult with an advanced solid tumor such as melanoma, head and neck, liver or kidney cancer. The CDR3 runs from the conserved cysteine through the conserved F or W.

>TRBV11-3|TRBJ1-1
CASSFRGGVAEAFF
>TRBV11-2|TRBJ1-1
CASSLASTNTEAFF
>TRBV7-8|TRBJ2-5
CASSLWGETQYF
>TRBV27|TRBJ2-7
CASSSDITGREQYF
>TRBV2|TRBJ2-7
CASSATGTTSYEQYF
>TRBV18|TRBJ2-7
CASSPRVSDEQYF
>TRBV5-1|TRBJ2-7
CASSLTDGSYEQYF
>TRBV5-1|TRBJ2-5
CASSGGGSGGQGPQETQYF
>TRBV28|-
CASSSRSYEQYF
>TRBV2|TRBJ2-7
CASHRDGEDYEQYF
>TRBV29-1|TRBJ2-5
CSVSPGSTGGETQYF
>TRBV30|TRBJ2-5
CAGGQSQETQYF
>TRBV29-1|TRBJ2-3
CSVGGTDTQYF
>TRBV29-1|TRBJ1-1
CSVRDRGTEAFF
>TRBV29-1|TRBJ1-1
CSGLVGTNTEAFF
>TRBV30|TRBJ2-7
CAWRSGGTYEQYF
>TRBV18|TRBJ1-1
CASTPAGGRDTEAFF
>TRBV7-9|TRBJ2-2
CASSPPGPYTGELFF
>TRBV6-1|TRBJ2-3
CASSTGRDPTDTQYF
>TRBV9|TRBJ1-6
CASRAGTANSPLHF
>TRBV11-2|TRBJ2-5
CASSLVGSGGEETQYF
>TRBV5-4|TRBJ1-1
CASSRGILDTEAFF
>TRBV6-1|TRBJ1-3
CASSASGGRGNTIYF
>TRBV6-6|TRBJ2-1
CASTKAGTNEQFF
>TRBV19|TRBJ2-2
CASSFGDTGELFF
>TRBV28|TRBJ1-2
CASSPPSPRGYTF
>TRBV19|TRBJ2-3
CASSKLEAGGSDTQYF
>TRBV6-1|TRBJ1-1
CASSEALRGWTEAFF
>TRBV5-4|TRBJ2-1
CASSLGTSGSSYNEQFF
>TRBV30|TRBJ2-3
CAWSGGDTQYF
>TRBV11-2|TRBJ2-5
CATTLGGLQETQYF
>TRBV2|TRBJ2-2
CASRKTGYGELFF
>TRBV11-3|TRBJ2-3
CASSEGQGVADTQYF
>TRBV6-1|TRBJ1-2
CASWGLGGSGYTF
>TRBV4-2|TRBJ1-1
CASSHPQGRTEAFF
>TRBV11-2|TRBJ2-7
CASSLAPGLDSYEQYF
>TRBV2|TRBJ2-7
CASSDISYEQYF
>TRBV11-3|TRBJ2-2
CASSRQGSGELFF
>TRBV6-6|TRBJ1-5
CASTPDRVGNQPQHF
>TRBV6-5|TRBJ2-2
CASSYSDRVNTGELFF
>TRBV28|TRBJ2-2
CASTLTQPGELFF
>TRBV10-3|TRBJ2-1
CAVSTSGTYNEQFF
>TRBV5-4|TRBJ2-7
CASSLQQVNEQYF
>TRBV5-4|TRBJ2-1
CASSGGQGYNEQFF
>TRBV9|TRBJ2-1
CASSVEGGNEQFF
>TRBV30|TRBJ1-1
CAWDRAGNTEAFF
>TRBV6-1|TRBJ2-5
CASDDRGIKTQYF
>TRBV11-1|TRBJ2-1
CASSLAELSSYNEQFF
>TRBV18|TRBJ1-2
CASSTGTGIYGYTF
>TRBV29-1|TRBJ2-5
CSVKIPGLVETQYF
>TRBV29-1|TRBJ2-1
CSVEVGGLAGNGEQFF
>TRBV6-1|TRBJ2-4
CASSETVSKNIQYF
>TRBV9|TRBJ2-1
CASSPGQGRGEQFF
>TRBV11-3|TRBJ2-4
CASSLRLAGGPGIQYF
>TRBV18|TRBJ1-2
CASSPDRDGLYGYTF
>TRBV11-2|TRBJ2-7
CASSSTSGSSYEQYF
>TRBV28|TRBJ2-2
CASSRVNTGELFF